This section outlines one T cell receptor (beta chain) sequence together with its context. Its antigen is currently unknown. These data belong to a study of shared clonotypes between healthy human individuals. Study findings and constraints: A handful of donors showed sharing of approximately 4.7% of naive CD4 clonotypes.

TCRdb's table, derived via immunoSEQ multiplex PCR, lists solely in-frame clones and lacks some. The sample has about 2 million clones; 95% are singletons. The ends were cut back, 3 bases at V and 2 bases at J, with 12 bases in the middle. This CDR3 has 14 residues. Germline CDR1 SGHRS, CDR2 YFSETQ. The sequenced material came from naive CD4+ T cells sorted from blood. The sample's subset: CD45RA+ positively selected. The clonotype comes from a man aged 18 to 29 in good health. This chain connects TRBV5-1 to TRBJ2-7; D uncertain. CDR3 nucleotides: TGCGCCAGCAGCTCGAAAGACGGTCCCTACGAGCAGTACTTC. Translating gives CASSSKDGPYEQYF.